The T cell receptor beta chain under discussion was sequenced for a study of blood T cell repertoires in COVID-19. The wider study: Some COVID-19 samples were acute and others convalescent; all came from the United States, Italy and Spain.

J gave up 8 bases and V 6 bases, and 5 bases lay outside the gene matches. The V gene's germline CDR1 is SGHRS and CDR2 YFSETQ. The CDR3 totals 14 residues. How the authors handled the data: Amplification of reference gene primers provided the estimated nucleated cell counts. Produced via immunoSEQ multiplex PCR; TCRdb's table is partial and in-frame only. The DNA was the basis for D and trimming; V, J and clone size are from that table. The data contain under 300,000 clones, 80% to 90% of them seen just once; the ten biggest clones take up around 13%. This clone came up a few times. Followed longitudinally, the Seattle patients had been enrolled during active infection.

The clonotype originates from a woman between 70 and 85 years old with COVID-19, enrolled during active disease. Specimen: peripheral blood. V is TRBV5-1 and J is TRBJ1-6; 10 nucleotides line up with TRBD1. The CDR3 DNA is TGCGCCAGCACCCCGGACAGGGGGGATTCACCCCTCCACTTT. This sequence encodes CASTPDRGDSPLHF.